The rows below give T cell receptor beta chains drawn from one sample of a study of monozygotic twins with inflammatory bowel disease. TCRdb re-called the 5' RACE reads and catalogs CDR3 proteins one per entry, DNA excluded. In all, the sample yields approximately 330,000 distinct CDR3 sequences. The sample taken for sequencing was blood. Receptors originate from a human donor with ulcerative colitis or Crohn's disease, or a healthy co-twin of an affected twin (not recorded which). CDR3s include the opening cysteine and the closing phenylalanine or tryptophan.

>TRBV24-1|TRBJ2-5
CAAGGQETQYF
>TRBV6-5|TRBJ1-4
CASGPGGDEKLFF
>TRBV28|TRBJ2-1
CASSLSAREERNEQFF
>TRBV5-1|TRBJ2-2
CASSQGQPTGELFF
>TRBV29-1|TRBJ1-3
CSVQGSSGNTIYF
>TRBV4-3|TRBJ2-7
CASSQEFEGYEQYF
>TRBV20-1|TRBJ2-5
CSASSTSKSTQYF
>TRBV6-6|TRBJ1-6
CASSYLDSPLHF
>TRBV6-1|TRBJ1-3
CASPRVQGNSGNTIYF
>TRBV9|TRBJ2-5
CASSVGGSSGLRETQYF
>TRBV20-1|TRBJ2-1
CSASRPYNEQFF
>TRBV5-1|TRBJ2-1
CASSSQTGSADFYNEQFF
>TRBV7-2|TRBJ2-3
CASSEHFTVDTQYF
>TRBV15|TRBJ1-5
CATSGGEQPQHF
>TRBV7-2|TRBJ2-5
CASSLSRAETQYF
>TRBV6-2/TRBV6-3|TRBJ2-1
CASSYIWRERRNEQFF
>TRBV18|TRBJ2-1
CASSSDWPRDEQFF
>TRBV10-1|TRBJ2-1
CASSVGGVEDEQFF
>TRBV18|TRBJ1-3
CASSPQGPGNTIYF
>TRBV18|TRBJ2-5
CASSPNPGARETQYF
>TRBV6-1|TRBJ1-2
CASSTGTVPANYGYTF
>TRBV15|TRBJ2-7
CATSPGRSSYEQYF
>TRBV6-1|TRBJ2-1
CASRGLAGELRDEQFF
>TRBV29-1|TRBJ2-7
CSVSGQGYEQYF
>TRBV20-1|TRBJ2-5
CSARSDSRQETQYF
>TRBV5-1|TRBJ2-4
CASSLGADIQYF
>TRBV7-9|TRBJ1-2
CASSFATGSYGYTF
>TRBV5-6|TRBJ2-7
CASSRRDLAGSPRASQYF
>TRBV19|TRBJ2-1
CASSISPNEQFF
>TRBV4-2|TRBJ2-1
CASSHHLGADYNEQFF
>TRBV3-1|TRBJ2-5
CASSQAGGGMETQYF
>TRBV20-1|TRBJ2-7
CSARDLDRGGYEQYF
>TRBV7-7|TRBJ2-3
CASSISGFTDTQYF
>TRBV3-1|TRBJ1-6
CASRHRDVLNSRLHF
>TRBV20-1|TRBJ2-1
CSAHTGQSNNEQFF
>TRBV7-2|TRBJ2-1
CASSQGTSGDEQFF
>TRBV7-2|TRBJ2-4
CASGDYREFPKNIQYF
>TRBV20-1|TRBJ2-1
CSARDNLAANNEQFF
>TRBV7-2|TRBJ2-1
CASSSVGTSGYNEQFF
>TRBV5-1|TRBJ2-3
CASSLDGTYTDTQYF
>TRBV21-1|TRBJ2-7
CASSKERVIFPYEQYF
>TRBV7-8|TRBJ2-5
CASSLLGAGYRETQYF
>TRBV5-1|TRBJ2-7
CASSLASFGGDEQYF
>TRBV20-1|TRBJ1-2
CSARTVDGYTF
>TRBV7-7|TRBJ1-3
CASSPNPDGNTIYF
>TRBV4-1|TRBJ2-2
CASSQEPHRTGELFF
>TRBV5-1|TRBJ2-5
CASSFGGRLIQETQYF
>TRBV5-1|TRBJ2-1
CASSWGFLREGEEGIF
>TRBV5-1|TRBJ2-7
CASSMQQGYEQYF
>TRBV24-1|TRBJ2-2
CATGRGDLTGELFF
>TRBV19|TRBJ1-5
CASSTEDGQPQHF
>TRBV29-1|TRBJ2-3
CSVDPGTGQYF
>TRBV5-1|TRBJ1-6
CASSGWTGSYSPLHF
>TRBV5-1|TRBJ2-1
CASSLGDRGNEQFF
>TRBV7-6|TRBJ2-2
CASSLALGGNTGELFF